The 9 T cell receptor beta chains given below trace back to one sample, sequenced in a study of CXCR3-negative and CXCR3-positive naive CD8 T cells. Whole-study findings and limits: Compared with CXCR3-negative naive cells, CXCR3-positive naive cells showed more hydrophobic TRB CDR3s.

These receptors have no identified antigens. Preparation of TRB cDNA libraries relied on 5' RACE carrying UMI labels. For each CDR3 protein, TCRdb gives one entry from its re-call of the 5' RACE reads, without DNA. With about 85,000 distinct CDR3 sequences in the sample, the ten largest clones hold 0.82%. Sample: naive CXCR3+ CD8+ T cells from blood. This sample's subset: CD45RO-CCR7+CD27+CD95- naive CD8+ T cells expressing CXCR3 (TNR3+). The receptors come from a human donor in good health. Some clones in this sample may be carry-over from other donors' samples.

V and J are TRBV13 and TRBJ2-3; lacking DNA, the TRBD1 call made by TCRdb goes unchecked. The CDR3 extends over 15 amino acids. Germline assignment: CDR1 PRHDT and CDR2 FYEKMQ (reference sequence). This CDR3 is CASSFVREGADTQYF.

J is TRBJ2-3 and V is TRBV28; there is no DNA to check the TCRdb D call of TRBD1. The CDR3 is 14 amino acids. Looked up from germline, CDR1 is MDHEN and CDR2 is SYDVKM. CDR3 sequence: CASSPPGVSDTQYF.

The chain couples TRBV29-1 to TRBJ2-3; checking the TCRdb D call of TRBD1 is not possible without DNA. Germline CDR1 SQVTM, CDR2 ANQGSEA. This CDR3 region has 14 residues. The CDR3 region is CSVVGGPFTDTQYF.

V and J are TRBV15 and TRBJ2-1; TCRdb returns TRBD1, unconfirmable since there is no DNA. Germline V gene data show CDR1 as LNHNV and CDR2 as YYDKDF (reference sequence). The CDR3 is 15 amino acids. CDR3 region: CATSRARDTHNEQFF.

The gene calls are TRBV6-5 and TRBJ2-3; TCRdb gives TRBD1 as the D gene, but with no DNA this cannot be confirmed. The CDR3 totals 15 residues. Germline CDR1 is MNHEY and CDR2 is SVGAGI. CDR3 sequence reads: CASSSQDRAANTQYF.

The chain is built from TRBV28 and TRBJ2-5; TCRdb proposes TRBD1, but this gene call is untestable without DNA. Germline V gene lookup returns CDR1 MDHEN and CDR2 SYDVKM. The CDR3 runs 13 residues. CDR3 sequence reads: CASLTGLRETQYF.

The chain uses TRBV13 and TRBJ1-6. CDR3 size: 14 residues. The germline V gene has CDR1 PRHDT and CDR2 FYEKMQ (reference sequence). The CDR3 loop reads CASSLEGRNSPLHF.

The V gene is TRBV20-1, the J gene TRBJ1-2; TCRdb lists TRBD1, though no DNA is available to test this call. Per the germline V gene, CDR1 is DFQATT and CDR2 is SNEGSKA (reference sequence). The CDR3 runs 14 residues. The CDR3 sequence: CSASGTGGSVGYTF.

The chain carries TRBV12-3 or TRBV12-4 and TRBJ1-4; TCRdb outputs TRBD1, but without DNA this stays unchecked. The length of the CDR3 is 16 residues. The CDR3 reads CASSPRVLDNNEKLFF.